The source of this T cell receptor beta chain is a study of human T cells and chemical hapten exposure. MiXCR, run by TCRdb on the RACE reads, gives a single entry per CDR3 protein. The table lists roughly 100,000 distinct CDR3 sequences, about a tenth of them singletons, with approximately 3.3% in the top ten. V lost 2 bases and J lost 4, with 12 bases in between. CDR1 is SGHDT, CDR2 YYEEEE, per germline. The CDR3 length is 14 residues. The sample's time point: pre-sensitization, week 0. Treatment given: therapeutic diphenylcyclopropenone sensitization with weekly scalp DPC. The sample consisted of whole blood, taken in connection with sensitization to the hapten diphenylcyclopropenone (DPC). This chain links TRBV5-6 with TRBJ1-1; D may be TRBD1 (5 bases). This clonotype originated in a woman aged 60 to 75 with alopecia areata. Some clones in this sample may be carry-over from other donors' samples. The CDR3 nucleotides read TGTGCCAGCAGCTTCTTGGGGCGGGCCACTGAAGCTTTCTTT. Amino acids: CASSFLGRATEAFF.